The 5 T cell receptor beta chains given below trace back to one sample, sequenced in a study of graft-versus-host responses after intestinal transplantation. TCRdb's table, derived via immunoSEQ multiplex PCR, lists solely in-frame clones and lacks some. The table lists approximately 16,000 clones, around 82% of them singletons. To release intraepithelial and lamina propria lymphocytes, the graft tissue was processed. This specimen was ileum tissue, taken 17 days after transplant. The receptors shown here come from a human patient who received an intestinal transplant, so some T cells may come from the graft donor.

This clone was seen more than once but under ten times. V gene TRBV11-2 combines with J gene TRBJ2-5, with 12 bases lining up with TRBD2. The CDR3 consists of 16 residues. Germline CDR1 is SGHAT and CDR2 is FQNNGV. V dropped 1 base and J dropped 4; count of bases not matched to a gene: 4. Here the CDR3 reads CASSLGTSGRSETQYF. The CDR3 bases are TGTGCCAGCAGCTTAGGTACTAGCGGGAGGTCAGAGACCCAGTACTTC.

This sequence joins TRBV7-9 and TRBJ1-1; tentatively, D is TRBD1 (6 bases). The germline V gene encodes CDR1 SEHNR and CDR2 FQNEAQ (reference sequence). Trimming removed 2 bases from V and 2 bases from J, with 12 bases in between. This CDR3 has 15 residues. CDR3 region: CASSLPGQSNTEAFF. The CDR3 DNA sequence: TGTGCCAGCAGCTTACCCGGACAGAGCAACACTGAAGCTTTCTTT.

The chain employs TRBV28 and TRBJ2-7; tentative D call: TRBD1 (5 bases). Germline values: CDR1 MDHEN, CDR2 SYDVKM. Trimming left V 7 bases short and J 2 bases short, with 15 bases between. The CDR3 extends over 14 amino acids. This CDR3 is CASIRSGAPYEQYF. As DNA, the CDR3 is TGTGCCAGCATCCGGAGTGGGGCCCCCTACGAGCAGTACTTC.

This clone was observed a handful of times. V gene TRBV10-2 combines with J gene TRBJ2-2; the D is unclear. The germline V and J ends were trimmed by 3 bases and 0 bases, with 11 bases remaining between them. From germline, CDR1 is WSHSY and CDR2 SAAADI. This CDR3 is built from 16 residues. The CDR3 region is CASSDSGDSNTGELFF. The CDR3, as DNA: TGCGCCAGCAGTGACAGTGGGGATTCGAACACCGGGGAGCTGTTTTTT.

V gene TRBV18 combines with J gene TRBJ2-7; 14 bases match TRBD2. The germline gives CDR1 KGHSH, CDR2 LQKENI. The CDR3 spans 15 residues. After removal of 5 bases from V and 5 bases from J, the junction contained 5 bases not matched to a gene. The CDR3 nucleotides are TGTGCCAGCTCATCCGGGACTAGCGGGAGAAACGAGCAGTACTTC. It encodes CASSSGTSGRNEQYF.